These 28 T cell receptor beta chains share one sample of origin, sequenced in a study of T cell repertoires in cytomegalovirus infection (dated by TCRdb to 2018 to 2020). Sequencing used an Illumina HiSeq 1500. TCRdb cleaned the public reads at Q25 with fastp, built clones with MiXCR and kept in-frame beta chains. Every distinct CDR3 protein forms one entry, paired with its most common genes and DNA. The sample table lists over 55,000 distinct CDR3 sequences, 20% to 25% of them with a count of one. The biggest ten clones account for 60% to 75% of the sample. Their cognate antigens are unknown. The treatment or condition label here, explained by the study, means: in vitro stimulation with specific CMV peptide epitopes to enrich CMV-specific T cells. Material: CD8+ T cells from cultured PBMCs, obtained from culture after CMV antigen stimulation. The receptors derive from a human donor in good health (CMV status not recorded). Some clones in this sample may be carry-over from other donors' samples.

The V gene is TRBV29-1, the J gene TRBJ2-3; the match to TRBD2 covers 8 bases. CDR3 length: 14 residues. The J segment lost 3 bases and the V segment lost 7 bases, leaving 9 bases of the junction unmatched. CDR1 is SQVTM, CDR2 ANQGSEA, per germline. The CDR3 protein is CSAAGGLATDTQYF. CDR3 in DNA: TGCAGCGCCGCGGGGGGACTTGCGACAGATACGCAGTATTTT.

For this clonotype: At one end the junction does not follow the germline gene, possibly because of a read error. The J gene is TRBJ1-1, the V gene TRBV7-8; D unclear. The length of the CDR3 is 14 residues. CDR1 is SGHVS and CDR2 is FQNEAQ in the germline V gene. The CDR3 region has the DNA TGTGCCAGCAGCCTAGCTTACGTCGGAACTGAAGCTTTCTTT. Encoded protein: CASSLAYVGTEAFF.

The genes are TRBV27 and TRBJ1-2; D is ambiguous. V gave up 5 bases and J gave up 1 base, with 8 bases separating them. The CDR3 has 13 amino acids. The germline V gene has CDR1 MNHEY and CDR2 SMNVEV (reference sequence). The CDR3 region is CASSPGSNYGYTF. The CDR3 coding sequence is TGTGCCAGCAGTCCCGGCAGTAACTATGGCTACACCTTC.

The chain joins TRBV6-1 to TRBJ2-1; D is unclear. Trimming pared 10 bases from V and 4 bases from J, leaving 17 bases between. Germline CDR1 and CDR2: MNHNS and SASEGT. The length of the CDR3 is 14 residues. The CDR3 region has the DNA TGTGCCATCCCAGATGACCTTCAGTACAATGAGCAGTTCTTC. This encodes CAIPDDLQYNEQFF.

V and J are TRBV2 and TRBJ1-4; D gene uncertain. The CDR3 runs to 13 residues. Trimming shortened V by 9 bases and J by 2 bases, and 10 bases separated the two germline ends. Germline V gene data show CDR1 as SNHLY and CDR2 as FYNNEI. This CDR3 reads CASLPDTNEKLFF. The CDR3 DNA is TGTGCCAGTCTACCGGACACTAATGAAAAACTGTTTTTT.

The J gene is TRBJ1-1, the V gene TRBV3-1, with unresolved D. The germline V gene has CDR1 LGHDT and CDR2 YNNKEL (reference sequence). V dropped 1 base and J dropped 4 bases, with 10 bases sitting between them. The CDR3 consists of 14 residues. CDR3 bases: TGTGCCAGCAGCCAAGGGCCCGGGAGCACTGAAGCTTTCTTT. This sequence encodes CASSQGPGSTEAFF.

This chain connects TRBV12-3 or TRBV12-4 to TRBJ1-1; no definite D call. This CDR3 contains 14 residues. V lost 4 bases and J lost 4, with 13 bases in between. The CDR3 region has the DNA TGTGCCAGCAGTTCCCATGGTTTGGGCACTGAAGCTTTCTTT. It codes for CASSSHGLGTEAFF.

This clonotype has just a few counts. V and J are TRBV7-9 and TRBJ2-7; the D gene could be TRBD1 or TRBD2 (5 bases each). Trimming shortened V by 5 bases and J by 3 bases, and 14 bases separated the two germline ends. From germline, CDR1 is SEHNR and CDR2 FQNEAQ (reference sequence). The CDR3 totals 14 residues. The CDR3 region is CASSTPGTDYEQYF. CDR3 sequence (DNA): TGTGCCAGCAGCACACCGGGGACCGACTACGAGCAGTACTTC.

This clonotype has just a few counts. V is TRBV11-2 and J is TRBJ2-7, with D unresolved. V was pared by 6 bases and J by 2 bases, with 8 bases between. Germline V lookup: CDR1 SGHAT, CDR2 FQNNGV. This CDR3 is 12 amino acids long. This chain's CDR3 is CASSPEAYEQYF. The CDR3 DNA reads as TGTGCCAGCAGTCCTGAGGCCTACGAGCAGTACTTC.

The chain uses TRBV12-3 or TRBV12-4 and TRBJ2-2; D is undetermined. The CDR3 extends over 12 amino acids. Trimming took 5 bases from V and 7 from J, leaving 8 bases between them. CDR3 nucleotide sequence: TGTGCCAGCAGTAAGGTTGGCGGGGAGCTGTTTTTT. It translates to CASSKVGGELFF.

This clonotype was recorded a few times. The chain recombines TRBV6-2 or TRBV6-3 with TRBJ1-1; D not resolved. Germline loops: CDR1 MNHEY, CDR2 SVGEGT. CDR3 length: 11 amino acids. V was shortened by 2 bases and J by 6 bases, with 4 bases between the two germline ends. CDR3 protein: CASSYVAEAFF. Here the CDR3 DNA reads TGTGCCAGCAGTTACGTGGCTGAAGCTTTCTTT.

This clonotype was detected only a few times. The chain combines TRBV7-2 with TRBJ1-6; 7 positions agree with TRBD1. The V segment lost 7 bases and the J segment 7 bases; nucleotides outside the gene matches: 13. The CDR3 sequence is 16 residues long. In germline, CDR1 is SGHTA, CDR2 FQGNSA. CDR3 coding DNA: TGTGCCAGCACCGTAATTTCCGGGACAGTAAATTCACCCCTCCACTTT. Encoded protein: CASTVISGTVNSPLHF.

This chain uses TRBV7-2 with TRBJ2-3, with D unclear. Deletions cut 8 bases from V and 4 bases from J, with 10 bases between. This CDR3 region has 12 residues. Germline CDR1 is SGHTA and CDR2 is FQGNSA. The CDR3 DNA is TGTGCCAGCGGGTTGGGCTCAGATACGCAGTATTTT. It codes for CASGLGSDTQYF.

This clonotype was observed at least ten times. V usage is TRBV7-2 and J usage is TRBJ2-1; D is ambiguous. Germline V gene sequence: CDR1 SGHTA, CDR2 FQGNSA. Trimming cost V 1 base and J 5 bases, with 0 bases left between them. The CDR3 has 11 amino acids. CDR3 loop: CASSLDNEQFF. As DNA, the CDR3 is TGTGCCAGCAGCTTAGACAATGAGCAGTTCTTC.

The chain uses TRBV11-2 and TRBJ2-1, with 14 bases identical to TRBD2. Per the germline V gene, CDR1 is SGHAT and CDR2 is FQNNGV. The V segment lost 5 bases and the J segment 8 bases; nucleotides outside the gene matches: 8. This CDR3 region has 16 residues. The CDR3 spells CASSPPGLAGVDEQFF. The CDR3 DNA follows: TGTGCCAGCAGCCCTCCGGGACTAGCGGGAGTTGATGAGCAGTTCTTC.

The CDR3 spells CASGYGNTEAFF. The CDR3 DNA follows: TGTGCTAGTGGCTACGGGAACACTGAAGCTTTCTTT. This sequence joins TRBV12-5 and TRBJ1-1; D is undetermined. The CDR3 is 12 amino acids. V was shortened by 6 bases and J by 1 base, with 6 bases between the two germline ends. Germline CDR1 LGHNT, CDR2 FRNRAP.

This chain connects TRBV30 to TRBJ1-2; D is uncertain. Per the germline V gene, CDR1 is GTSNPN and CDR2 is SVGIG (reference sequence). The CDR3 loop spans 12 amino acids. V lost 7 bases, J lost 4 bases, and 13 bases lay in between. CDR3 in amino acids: CASQLYVYGYTF. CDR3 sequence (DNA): TGTGCCTCACAGTTGTACGTCTATGGCTACACCTTC.

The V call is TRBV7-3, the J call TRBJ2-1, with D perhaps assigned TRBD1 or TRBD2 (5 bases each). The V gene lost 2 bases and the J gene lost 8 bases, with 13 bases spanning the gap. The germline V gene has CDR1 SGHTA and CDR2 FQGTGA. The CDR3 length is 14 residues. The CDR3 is CASSLRGPLDEQFF. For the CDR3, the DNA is TGTGCCAGCAGCTTACGGGGCCCTTTGGATGAGCAGTTCTTC. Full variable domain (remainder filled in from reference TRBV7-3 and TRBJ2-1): GAGVSQTPSNKVTEKGKYVELRCDPISGHTALYWYRQSLGQGPEFLIYFQGTGAADDSGLPNDRFFAVRPEGSVSTLKIQRTERGDSAVYLCASSLRGPLDEQFFGPGTRLTVL.

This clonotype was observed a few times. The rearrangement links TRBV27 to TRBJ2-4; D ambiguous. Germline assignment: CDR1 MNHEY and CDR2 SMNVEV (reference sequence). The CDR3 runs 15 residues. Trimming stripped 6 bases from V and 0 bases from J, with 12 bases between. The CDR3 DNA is TGTGCCAGCAGGGAGAACCCCCTAGCCAAAAACATTCAGTACTTC. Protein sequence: CASRENPLAKNIQYF.

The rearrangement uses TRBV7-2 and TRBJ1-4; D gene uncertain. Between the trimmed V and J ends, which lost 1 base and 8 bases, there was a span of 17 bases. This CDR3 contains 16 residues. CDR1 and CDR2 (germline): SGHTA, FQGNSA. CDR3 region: CASSLGSVGQGEKLFF. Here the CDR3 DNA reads TGTGCCAGCAGCTTAGGAAGTGTCGGCCAAGGAGAAAAACTGTTTTTT. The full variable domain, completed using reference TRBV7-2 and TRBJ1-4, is GAGVSQSPSNKVTEKGKDVELRCDPISGHTALYWYRQSLGQGLEFLIYFQGNSAPDKSGLPSDRFSAERTGGSVSTLTIQRTQQEDSAVYLCASSLGSVGQGEKLFFGSGTQLSVL.

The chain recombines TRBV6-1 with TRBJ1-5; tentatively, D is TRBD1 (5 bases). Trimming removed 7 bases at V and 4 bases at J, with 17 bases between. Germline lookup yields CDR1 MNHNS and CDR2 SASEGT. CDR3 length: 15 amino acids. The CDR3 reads CASNPGPTGNQPQHF. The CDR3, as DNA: TGTGCCAGCAACCCGGGGCCGACCGGGAATCAGCCCCAGCATTTT.

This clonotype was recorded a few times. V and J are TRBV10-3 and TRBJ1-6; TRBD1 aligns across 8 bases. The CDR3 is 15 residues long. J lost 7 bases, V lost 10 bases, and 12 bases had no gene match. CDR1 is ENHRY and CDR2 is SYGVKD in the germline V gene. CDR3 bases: TGTGCCACCGGGACAGGCCTACTTCGAAATTCACCCCTCCACTTT. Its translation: CATGTGLLRNSPLHF.

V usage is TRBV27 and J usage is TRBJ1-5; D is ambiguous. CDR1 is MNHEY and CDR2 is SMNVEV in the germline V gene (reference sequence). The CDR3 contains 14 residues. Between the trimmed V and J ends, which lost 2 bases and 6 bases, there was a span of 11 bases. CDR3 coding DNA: TGTGCCAGCAGTTTACAGGCGTTCGGTCAGCCCCAGCATTTT. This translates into CASSLQAFGQPQHF.

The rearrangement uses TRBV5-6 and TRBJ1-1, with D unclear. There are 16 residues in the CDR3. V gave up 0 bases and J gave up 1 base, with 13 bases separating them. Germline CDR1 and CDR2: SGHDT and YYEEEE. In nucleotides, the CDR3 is TGTGCCAGCAGCTTGGGAGGGTGGGTCCGGAACACTGAAGCTTTCTTT. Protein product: CASSLGGWVRNTEAFF.

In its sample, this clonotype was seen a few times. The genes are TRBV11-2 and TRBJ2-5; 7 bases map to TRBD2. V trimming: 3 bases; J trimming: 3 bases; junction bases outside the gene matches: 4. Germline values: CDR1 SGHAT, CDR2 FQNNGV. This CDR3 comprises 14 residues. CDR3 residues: CASSFGGGKETQYF. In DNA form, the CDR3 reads TGTGCCAGCAGCTTCGGGGGAGGGAAAGAGACCCAGTACTTC.

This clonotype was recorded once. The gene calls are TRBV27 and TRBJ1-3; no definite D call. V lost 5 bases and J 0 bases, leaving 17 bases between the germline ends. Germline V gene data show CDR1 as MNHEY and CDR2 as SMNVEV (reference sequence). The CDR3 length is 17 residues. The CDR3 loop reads CASSTKYERDSGNTIYF. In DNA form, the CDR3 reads TGTGCCAGCAGTACCAAATATGAGAGGGACTCTGGAAACACCATATATTTT.

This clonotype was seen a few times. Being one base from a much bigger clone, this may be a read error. This CDR3 is CASSLHRMNTEAFF. The CDR3 bases are TGTGCCAGCAGCCTCCACAGGATGAACACTGAAGCTTTCTTT. The rearrangement uses TRBV14 and TRBJ1-1; tentatively, D is TRBD1 (5 bases). Germline CDR1 is SGHDN and CDR2 is FVKESK. V was clipped by 4 bases and J by 0 bases, with 9 bases between them. CDR3 length: 14 residues. The variable domain in full, with the rest retrieved from reference TRBV14 and TRBJ1-1, is EAGVTQFPSHSVIEKGQTVTLRCDPISGHDNLYWYRRVMGKEIKFLLHFVKESKQDESGMPNNRFLAERTGGTYSTLKVQPAELEDSGVYFCASSLHRMNTEAFFGQGTRLTVV.

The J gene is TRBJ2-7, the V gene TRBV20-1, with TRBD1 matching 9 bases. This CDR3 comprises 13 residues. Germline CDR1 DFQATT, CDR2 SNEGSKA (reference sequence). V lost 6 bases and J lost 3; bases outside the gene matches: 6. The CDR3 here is CSARDRVSYEQYF. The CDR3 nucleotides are TGCAGTGCCCGGGACAGGGTAAGCTACGAGCAGTACTTC.